A selection of T cell receptor beta chains follows, all from one sample in a study of precursors of human CD4 cytotoxic T cells. TCRdb reprocessed the reads via MiXCR and lists one record per CDR3 protein. The sample consists of more than 450 distinct CDR3 sequences, roughly a fifth of them appearing once. Input material: memory CD4+ T cells from blood (PBMCs). The source is a human donor in good health. Both conserved end residues are part of each CDR3. A D gene is named only where the DNA matches it firmly. Expanded clones get a size class; other rows say once, few or many, or leave the size out.

v_gene: TRBV20-1
abundance: .
d_gene: TRBD2
j_gene: TRBJ2-7
len: 16
CDR3aa: CSARGLLAGVSYEQYF
CDR3nt: TGCAGTGCTAGAGGGCTTTTGGCGGGAGTTTCCTACGAGCAGTACTTC

v_gene: TRBV29-1
abundance: large
d_gene: .
j_gene: TRBJ2-7
len: 13
CDR3aa: CSVGWGRLDEQYF
CDR3nt: TGCAGCGTTGGTTGGGGCCGTCTCGACGAGCAGTACTTC

v_gene: TRBV20-1
abundance: few
d_gene: TRBD1
j_gene: TRBJ1-5
len: 17
CDR3aa: CSAGTGTGDVLNQPQHF
CDR3nt: TGCAGTGCTGGGACCGGGACAGGGGATGTATTGAATCAGCCCCAGCATTTT

v_gene: TRBV7-2
abundance: .
d_gene: .
j_gene: TRBJ1-2
len: 14
CDR3aa: CASSLARGRGGYTF
CDR3nt: TGTGCCAGCAGCTTAGCGCGGGGCCGGGGTGGCTACACCTTC

v_gene: TRBV11-2
abundance: .
d_gene: .
j_gene: TRBJ1-1
len: 11
CDR3aa: CASSLAGEAFF
CDR3nt: TGTGCCAGCAGCTTAGCGGGAGAAGCTTTCTTT

v_gene: TRBV10-3
abundance: large
d_gene: TRBD1
j_gene: TRBJ2-1
len: 14
CDR3aa: CAISEVAGGSEQFF
CDR3nt: TGTGCCATCAGTGAGGTAGCAGGGGGCTCTGAGCAGTTCTTC

v_gene: TRBV12-3/TRBV12-4
abundance: large
d_gene: .
j_gene: TRBJ1-5
len: 13
CDR3aa: CASSLGTNQPQHF
CDR3nt: TGTGCCAGCAGTCTAGGGACCAATCAGCCCCAGCATTTT

v_gene: TRBV12-3/TRBV12-4
abundance: large
d_gene: .
j_gene: TRBJ2-7
len: 14
CDR3aa: CASSARTETYEQYF
CDR3nt: TGTGCCAGCAGCGCGCGGACGGAAACCTACGAGCAGTACTTC

v_gene: TRBV12-3/TRBV12-4
abundance: large
d_gene: TRBD1
j_gene: TRBJ1-5
len: 17
CDR3aa: CASSLAGGYVSNQPQHF
CDR3nt: TGTGCCAGCAGTTTGGCAGGGGGATATGTTAGCAATCAGCCCCAGCATTTT

v_gene: TRBV20-1
abundance: few
d_gene: .
j_gene: TRBJ2-1
len: 15
CDR3aa: CSANPYTPDYNEQFF
CDR3nt: TGCAGTGCTAATCCGTATACACCTGACTACAATGAGCAGTTCTTC

v_gene: TRBV7-2
abundance: .
d_gene: TRBD1
j_gene: TRBJ1-6
len: 15
CDR3aa: CASSLRQGGYSPLHF
CDR3nt: TGTGCCAGCAGCTTAAGACAGGGAGGATATTCACCCCTCCACTTT

v_gene: TRBV9
abundance: large
d_gene: TRBD1
j_gene: TRBJ2-5
len: 15
CDR3aa: CASSGGQGIGETQYF
CDR3nt: TGTGCCAGCAGCGGGGGACAGGGGATTGGGGAGACCCAGTACTTC

v_gene: TRBV2
abundance: large
d_gene: .
j_gene: TRBJ1-1
len: 16
CDR3aa: CASSDNLEKGNTEAFF
CDR3nt: TGTGCCAGCAGTGATAATCTGGAGAAGGGGAACACTGAAGCTTTCTTT

v_gene: TRBV20-1
abundance: large
d_gene: .
j_gene: TRBJ1-1
len: 13
CDR3aa: CSAEGQSNTEAFF
CDR3nt: TGCAGTGCCGAGGGGCAGTCAAACACTGAAGCTTTCTTT

v_gene: TRBV11-2
abundance: large
d_gene: .
j_gene: TRBJ1-4
len: 15
CDR3aa: CASSLEVTTNEKLFF
CDR3nt: TGTGCCAGCAGCTTAGAGGTTACCACTAATGAAAAACTGTTTTTT

v_gene: TRBV10-3
abundance: large
d_gene: .
j_gene: TRBJ2-7
len: 13
CDR3aa: CAISRQVSYEQYF
CDR3nt: TGTGCCATCAGCAGACAGGTGTCCTACGAGCAGTACTTC

v_gene: TRBV3-1
abundance: large
d_gene: .
j_gene: TRBJ2-5
len: 15
CDR3aa: CASSLGDRNQETQYF
CDR3nt: TGTGCCAGCAGCCTCGGAGACAGAAATCAAGAGACCCAGTACTTC

v_gene: TRBV19
abundance: large
d_gene: .
j_gene: TRBJ1-4
len: 14
CDR3aa: CASTPDATNEKLFF
CDR3nt: TGTGCCAGTACCCCAGATGCAACTAATGAAAAACTGTTTTTT

v_gene: TRBV10-1
abundance: large
d_gene: TRBD1
j_gene: TRBJ2-7
len: 15
CDR3aa: CASSEGGTGAYEQYF
CDR3nt: TGCGCCAGCAGTGAAGGTGGGACAGGCGCCTACGAGCAGTACTTC

v_gene: TRBV7-6
abundance: .
d_gene: .
j_gene: TRBJ2-1
len: 14
CDR3aa: CASSLAPAVNEQFF
CDR3nt: TGTGCCAGCAGCTTAGCGCCGGCAGTTAATGAGCAGTTCTTC

v_gene: TRBV14
abundance: large
d_gene: TRBD1
j_gene: TRBJ2-1
len: 16
CDR3aa: CASSHLGQASGNEQFF
CDR3nt: TGTGCCAGCAGCCATTTAGGACAGGCCAGCGGCAATGAGCAGTTCTTC

v_gene: TRBV6-6
abundance: large
d_gene: .
j_gene: TRBJ2-7
len: 11
CDR3aa: CASRKGYEQYF
CDR3nt: TGTGCCAGCAGGAAAGGCTACGAGCAGTACTTC

v_gene: TRBV7-3
abundance: large
d_gene: TRBD2
j_gene: TRBJ2-3
len: 17
CDR3aa: CASSLTVAGGSTDTQYF
CDR3nt: TGTGCCAGCAGCTTAACAGTAGCGGGGGGCAGCACAGATACGCAGTATTTT

v_gene: TRBV5-1
abundance: .
d_gene: .
j_gene: TRBJ2-1
len: 15
CDR3aa: CASSLVAESYNEQFF
CDR3nt: TGCGCCAGCAGCTTGGTTGCGGAGTCCTACAATGAGCAGTTCTTC

v_gene: TRBV11-2
abundance: large
d_gene: TRBD1
j_gene: TRBJ2-2
len: 16
CDR3aa: CASSPSDRGSTGELFF
CDR3nt: TGTGCCAGCAGTCCCAGCGACAGGGGTAGCACCGGGGAGCTGTTTTTT

v_gene: TRBV9
abundance: large
d_gene: TRBD2
j_gene: TRBJ2-1
len: 14
CDR3aa: CASSFGTSNEEQFF
CDR3nt: TGTGCCAGCAGCTTCGGGACTAGTAATGAAGAGCAGTTCTTC

v_gene: TRBV12-3/TRBV12-4
abundance: large
d_gene: .
j_gene: TRBJ2-7
len: 14
CDR3aa: CASSALPGAYEQYF
CDR3nt: TGTGCCAGCAGTGCCTTGCCAGGGGCCTACGAGCAGTACTTC

v_gene: TRBV7-2
abundance: large
d_gene: .
j_gene: TRBJ2-7
len: 15
CDR3aa: CASSLDLAFPYEQYF
CDR3nt: TGTGCCAGCAGCTTAGATTTGGCGTTTCCCTACGAGCAGTACTTC

v_gene: TRBV7-2
abundance: large
d_gene: .
j_gene: TRBJ1-6
len: 13
CDR3aa: CASSSLRNSPLHF
CDR3nt: TGTGCCAGCAGCTCCCTCCGTAATTCACCCCTCCACTTT

v_gene: TRBV4-2
abundance: large
d_gene: .
j_gene: TRBJ2-7
len: 15
CDR3aa: CASSPARTPINEQYF
CDR3nt: TGTGCCAGCAGCCCGGCGAGGACCCCTATTAACGAGCAGTACTTC

v_gene: TRBV15
abundance: large
d_gene: .
j_gene: TRBJ2-5
len: 15
CDR3aa: CATSRSRDNQETQYF
CDR3nt: TGTGCCACCAGCAGAAGCCGGGACAACCAAGAGACCCAGTACTTC

v_gene: TRBV3-1
abundance: large
d_gene: .
j_gene: TRBJ2-1
len: 11
CDR3aa: CASSQFHEQFF
CDR3nt: TGTGCCAGCAGCCAATTTCATGAGCAGTTCTTC

v_gene: TRBV19
abundance: large
d_gene: .
j_gene: TRBJ1-3
len: 16
CDR3aa: CASIGRHTNSGNTIYF
CDR3nt: TGTGCCAGTATTGGCCGGCACACTAACTCTGGAAACACCATATATTTT

v_gene: TRBV28
abundance: large
d_gene: TRBD1
j_gene: TRBJ2-5
len: 16
CDR3aa: CASSSQGVSAQETQYF
CDR3nt: TGTGCCAGCAGTTCCCAGGGGGTATCTGCCCAAGAGACCCAGTACTTC

v_gene: TRBV11-2
abundance: few
d_gene: TRBD2
j_gene: TRBJ2-1
len: 16
CDR3aa: CASSLSGGFSYNEQFF
CDR3nt: TGTGCCAGCAGCTTAAGCGGGGGTTTTTCCTACAATGAGCAGTTCTTC

v_gene: TRBV5-1
abundance: large
d_gene: .
j_gene: TRBJ2-1
len: 17
CDR3aa: CASSPNPQGGSYNEQFF
CDR3nt: TGCGCCAGCAGCCCCAATCCCCAGGGTGGCTCCTACAATGAGCAGTTCTTC

v_gene: TRBV29-1
abundance: .
d_gene: .
j_gene: TRBJ1-1
len: 12
CDR3aa: CSAVRGNTEAFF
CDR3nt: TGCAGCGCCGTTCGGGGGAACACTGAAGCTTTCTTT

v_gene: TRBV12-3/TRBV12-4
abundance: .
d_gene: .
j_gene: TRBJ2-5
len: 14
CDR3aa: CASSSNRFSETQYF
CDR3nt: TGTGCCAGCAGTTCAAACAGGTTTTCGGAGACCCAGTACTTC

v_gene: TRBV20-1
abundance: .
d_gene: TRBD1
j_gene: TRBJ1-2
len: 14
CDR3aa: CSARFGTANYGYTF
CDR3nt: TGCAGTGCTAGATTTGGGACAGCTAACTATGGCTACACCTTC

v_gene: TRBV5-1
abundance: large
d_gene: TRBD1
j_gene: TRBJ2-2
len: 20
CDR3aa: CASSDTLGGRTGGNTGELFF
CDR3nt: TGCGCCAGCAGCGATACGCTTGGTGGCCGGACAGGGGGGAACACCGGGGAGCTGTTTTTT

v_gene: TRBV20-1
abundance: few
d_gene: TRBD1
j_gene: TRBJ2-7
len: 16
CDR3aa: CSARVRGQGVEYEQYF
CDR3nt: TGCAGTGCTAGAGTACGGGGACAGGGAGTCGAATACGAGCAGTACTTC

v_gene: TRBV5-1
abundance: large
d_gene: TRBD1
j_gene: TRBJ2-1
len: 15
CDR3aa: CASSVPGQGVPEQFF
CDR3nt: TGCGCCAGCAGCGTACCGGGACAGGGAGTCCCTGAGCAGTTCTTC

v_gene: TRBV10-3
abundance: large
d_gene: TRBD2
j_gene: TRBJ2-3
len: 14
CDR3aa: CAISASGATDTQYF
CDR3nt: TGTGCCATCAGCGCTAGCGGGGCTACAGATACGCAGTATTTT

v_gene: TRBV9
abundance: large
d_gene: .
j_gene: TRBJ2-3
len: 14
CDR3aa: CASSVAGSTDTQYF
CDR3nt: TGTGCCAGCAGCGTAGCGGGAAGCACAGATACGCAGTATTTT

v_gene: TRBV5-1
abundance: .
d_gene: .
j_gene: TRBJ2-3
len: 14
CDR3aa: CASNRDTTTDTQYF
CDR3nt: TGCGCCAGCAACCGGGACACCACCACAGATACGCAGTATTTT

v_gene: TRBV4-2
abundance: few
d_gene: .
j_gene: TRBJ2-6
len: 17
CDR3aa: CASSPSSDISGANVLTF
CDR3nt: TGTGCCAGCAGCCCGTCTTCCGATATCTCTGGGGCCAACGTCCTGACTTTC

v_gene: TRBV7-2
abundance: few
d_gene: TRBD1
j_gene: TRBJ2-5
len: 16
CDR3aa: CASSLRGTVGPETQYF
CDR3nt: TGTGCCAGCAGCCTGAGGGGGACAGTCGGCCCGGAGACCCAGTACTTC

v_gene: TRBV27
abundance: few
d_gene: .
j_gene: TRBJ2-1
len: 15
CDR3aa: CASSNKYLDYNEQFF
CDR3nt: TGTGCCAGCAGCAATAAATACCTAGATTACAATGAGCAGTTCTTC

v_gene: TRBV20-1
abundance: large
d_gene: .
j_gene: TRBJ2-3
len: 11
CDR3aa: CSAPIADTQYF
CDR3nt: TGCAGTGCTCCAATCGCAGATACGCAGTATTTT

v_gene: TRBV5-4
abundance: .
d_gene: .
j_gene: TRBJ2-5
len: 13
CDR3aa: CASSLRGGETQYF
CDR3nt: TGTGCCAGCAGCTTGCGGGGCGGAGAGACCCAGTACTTC

v_gene: TRBV4-3
abundance: .
d_gene: .
j_gene: TRBJ2-3
len: 14
CDR3aa: CASSQEASPDTQYF
CDR3nt: TGCGCCAGCAGCCAAGAAGCTAGCCCAGATACGCAGTATTTT

v_gene: TRBV29-1
abundance: .
d_gene: .
j_gene: TRBJ1-3
len: 14
CDR3aa: CSVDLSGSGNTIYF
CDR3nt: TGCAGCGTTGATCTCTCGGGGTCTGGAAACACCATATATTTT

v_gene: TRBV10-1
abundance: .
d_gene: TRBD1
j_gene: TRBJ2-7
len: 13
CDR3aa: CARSAGTVYEQYF
CDR3nt: TGCGCCAGAAGCGCCGGGACAGTCTACGAGCAGTACTTC